This T cell receptor beta chain was obtained from a study of T cell responses to AZD1222 COVID-19 vaccine. Regarding the study as a whole: Samples come after the peak T cell response, not at day 14. Donor demographics were predominantly white British with a female majority; clonal diversity may be underestimated.

About this clone itself: What it binds is not known.

Germline V gives CDR1 SGHAT, CDR2 FQNNGV. CDR3 length: 13 amino acids. V was shortened by 5 bases and J by 8 bases, with 15 bases between the two germline ends. Measured with immunoSEQ multiplex PCR; TCRdb has only the in-frame clones, and not every one. The sample carries 150,000 to 200,000 clones, approximately 95% recorded once. The sequence derives from an adult who received the MenACWY meningococcal vaccine as a control. This rearrangement joins TRBV11-2 to TRBJ1-2; the D is unclear. The sample here was peripheral blood, taken 28 days after the second dose of the MenACWY control vaccine. The CDR3 sequence is CASSPGLAGGYTF. CDR3 nucleotides: TGTGCCAGCAGCCCCGGCCTGGCGGGGGGCTACACCTTC.